This is a list of T cell receptor beta chains from one sample in a study of graft-versus-host responses after intestinal transplantation. These receptors lack a known antigen. Some clones are missing from TCRdb's copy, which holds only in-frame ones; the method was immunoSEQ multiplex PCR. The table includes around 100,000 clones, about nine tenths detected once. The material was unstimulated CD4+ T cells sorted from spleen or lymph node cells, obtained before transplant. The receptors shown here come from a human donor who was the organ donor for an intestinal transplant. The CDR3 runs from the conserved cysteine through the conserved F or W. The D gene is left open where the match is weak. Rows give clone size only sometimes, using once, few, many, or a class for an expanded clone.

j_gene: TRBJ2-1; v_gene: TRBV7-2; abundance: .; d_gene: TRBD2; CDR3aa: CASSFQVAGGLQFF; CDR3nt: TGTGCCAGCAGCTTCCAGGTAGCGGGGGGGCTCCAGTTCTTC
j_gene: TRBJ2-1; v_gene: TRBV19; abundance: .; d_gene: .; CDR3aa: CASTRSQGGYNEQFF; CDR3nt: TGTGCCAGTACCCGCTCCCAAGGGGGCTACAATGAGCAGTTCTTC
j_gene: TRBJ1-2; v_gene: TRBV7-9; abundance: .; d_gene: .; CDR3aa: CASSLVGGFDGYTF; CDR3nt: TGTGCCAGCAGCTTAGTTGGAGGGTTTGATGGCTACACCTTC
j_gene: TRBJ1-2; v_gene: TRBV7-9; abundance: .; d_gene: TRBD1; CDR3aa: CASSRDRGNGYTF; CDR3nt: TGTGCCAGCAGCCGTGACAGGGGAAATGGCTACACCTTC
j_gene: TRBJ2-5; v_gene: TRBV19; abundance: .; d_gene: TRBD1; CDR3aa: CASSALPGTAQETQYF; CDR3nt: TGTGCCAGTAGTGCCCTCCCCGGGACAGCTCAAGAGACCCAGTACTTC
j_gene: TRBJ2-3; v_gene: TRBV6-4; abundance: .; d_gene: .; CDR3aa: CASSKTGSSTDTQYF; CDR3nt: TGTGCCAGCAGTAAAACCGGGTCTAGCACAGATACGCAGTATTTT
j_gene: TRBJ1-6; v_gene: TRBV2; abundance: .; d_gene: .; CDR3aa: CASRSLESPLHF; CDR3nt: TGTGCCAGCCGCTCGCTCGAGTCACCCCTCCACTTT
j_gene: TRBJ2-2; v_gene: TRBV4-1; abundance: .; d_gene: TRBD2; CDR3aa: CASSQDKLAGVTGELFF; CDR3nt: TGCGCCAGCAGCCAAGATAAACTAGCGGGGGTAACCGGGGAGCTGTTTTTT
j_gene: TRBJ2-1; v_gene: TRBV5-1; abundance: .; d_gene: TRBD2; CDR3aa: CASSPTGTSEYNEQFF; CDR3nt: TGCGCCAGCAGTCCAACCGGGACTAGCGAGTACAATGAGCAGTTCTTC
j_gene: TRBJ1-2; v_gene: TRBV5-6; abundance: .; d_gene: .; CDR3aa: CASSAQQGIHGYTF; CDR3nt: TGTGCCAGCAGCGCCCAACAGGGTATCCATGGCTACACCTTC
j_gene: TRBJ1-5; v_gene: TRBV2; abundance: .; d_gene: TRBD1; CDR3aa: CASSGKGDRVQPQHF; CDR3nt: TGTGCCAGCAGTGGGAAAGGAGACAGGGTTCAGCCCCAGCATTTT
j_gene: TRBJ1-2; v_gene: TRBV7-9; abundance: .; d_gene: .; CDR3aa: CASSYKTGNYGYTF; CDR3nt: TGTGCCAGCAGCTACAAAACAGGGAATTATGGCTACACCTTC
j_gene: TRBJ1-1; v_gene: TRBV4-3; abundance: .; d_gene: TRBD1; CDR3aa: CASSQDPIRGATEAFF; CDR3nt: TGCGCCAGCAGCCAAGATCCTATCAGGGGGGCCACTGAAGCTTTCTTT
j_gene: TRBJ1-1; v_gene: TRBV2; abundance: .; d_gene: .; CDR3aa: CASRPSKVAGMNTEAFF; CDR3nt: TGTGCCAGCAGACCCTCCAAGGTGGCGGGAATGAACACTGAAGCTTTCTTT
j_gene: TRBJ1-1; v_gene: TRBV7-8; abundance: .; d_gene: .; CDR3aa: CASSLVGRNTEAFF; CDR3nt: TGTGCCAGCAGCTTAGTGGGGAGGAACACTGAAGCTTTCTTT
j_gene: TRBJ2-5; v_gene: TRBV5-4; abundance: .; d_gene: TRBD2; CDR3aa: CASSFRREGETQYF; CDR3nt: TGTGCCAGCAGCTTCCGACGGGAGGGAGAGACCCAGTACTTC
j_gene: TRBJ2-3; v_gene: TRBV7-3; abundance: once; d_gene: TRBD2; CDR3aa: CASSLGGLADTQYF; CDR3nt: TGTGCCAGCAGCCTCGGAGGACTAGCAGATACGCAGTATTTT
j_gene: TRBJ2-1; v_gene: TRBV6-5; abundance: once; d_gene: .; CDR3aa: CASPTPSSYNEQFF; CDR3nt: TGTGCCAGTCCAACACCCAGCTCCTACAATGAGCAGTTCTTC
j_gene: TRBJ1-2; v_gene: TRBV2; abundance: .; d_gene: TRBD1; CDR3aa: CASGDTRDRGLSYTF; CDR3nt: TGTGCCAGCGGCGACACTCGGGACAGGGGGCTAAGCTACACCTTC
j_gene: TRBJ2-3; v_gene: TRBV6-5; abundance: .; d_gene: TRBD1; CDR3aa: CASRGARGPDTQYF; CDR3nt: TGTGCCAGCAGGGGAGCGAGGGGGCCAGATACGCAGTATTTT
j_gene: TRBJ1-6; v_gene: TRBV23-1; abundance: .; d_gene: .; CDR3aa: CASSQSAGYNSPLHF; CDR3nt: TGCGCCAGCAGTCAATCGGCAGGCTATAATTCACCCCTCCACTTT
j_gene: TRBJ1-2; v_gene: TRBV18; abundance: once; d_gene: TRBD1; CDR3aa: CASSLRDSPPSDGYTF; CDR3nt: TGTGCCAGCTCACTCCGGGACAGCCCTCCCAGTGATGGCTACACCTTC
j_gene: TRBJ1-4; v_gene: TRBV7-9; abundance: .; d_gene: .; CDR3aa: CASSLRIYEKLFF; CDR3nt: TGTGCCAGCAGCTTGAGGATTTATGAAAAACTGTTTTTT
j_gene: TRBJ1-5; v_gene: TRBV25-1; abundance: once; d_gene: .; CDR3aa: CASSEQGDQPQHF; CDR3nt: TGTGCCAGCAGTGAACAGGGTGATCAGCCCCAGCATTTT
j_gene: TRBJ1-2; v_gene: TRBV5-6; abundance: .; d_gene: TRBD1; CDR3aa: CASSWGQGNYGYTF; CDR3nt: TGTGCCAGCAGCTGGGGACAGGGTAACTATGGCTACACCTTC
j_gene: TRBJ1-2; v_gene: TRBV30; abundance: .; d_gene: .; CDR3aa: CAWNTRVLYGYTF; CDR3nt: TGTGCCTGGAATACGAGGGTCCTCTATGGCTACACCTTC
j_gene: TRBJ1-3; v_gene: TRBV2; abundance: .; d_gene: TRBD1; CDR3aa: CASGVVARTGEGNTIYF; CDR3nt: TGTGCCAGCGGGGTAGTAGCGAGGACAGGGGAAGGAAACACCATATATTTT
j_gene: TRBJ2-7; v_gene: TRBV19; abundance: few; d_gene: TRBD1; CDR3aa: CASSETGNEQYF; CDR3nt: TGTGCCAGTAGTGAGACAGGGAACGAGCAGTACTTC
j_gene: TRBJ1-5; v_gene: TRBV27; abundance: .; d_gene: .; CDR3aa: CASSSQGAPGQPQHF; CDR3nt: TGTGCCAGCAGCTCACAGGGAGCCCCTGGACAGCCCCAGCATTTT
j_gene: TRBJ1-2; v_gene: TRBV10-3; abundance: .; d_gene: TRBD1; CDR3aa: CAISDYGQGTGYTF; CDR3nt: TGTGCCATCAGTGATTACGGACAGGGGACCGGCTACACCTTC
j_gene: TRBJ2-1; v_gene: TRBV20-1; abundance: .; d_gene: TRBD1; CDR3aa: CSATQGARKFF; CDR3nt: TGCAGTGCTACGCAGGGGGCTCGGAAGTTCTTC
j_gene: TRBJ1-2; v_gene: TRBV28; abundance: .; d_gene: TRBD1; CDR3aa: CASSRRAGQGSRGYTF; CDR3nt: TGTGCCAGCAGCCGGCGCGCAGGACAGGGGTCGCGCGGCTACACCTTC
j_gene: TRBJ2-5; v_gene: TRBV4-1; abundance: once; d_gene: TRBD2; CDR3aa: CASSGTSGGQETQYF; CDR3nt: TGCGCCAGCAGCGGGACTAGCGGGGGTCAAGAGACCCAGTACTTC
j_gene: TRBJ1-1; v_gene: TRBV9; abundance: .; d_gene: .; CDR3aa: CASSVGTKNTEAFF; CDR3nt: TGTGCCAGCAGCGTAGGGACAAAGAACACTGAAGCTTTCTTT
j_gene: TRBJ1-3; v_gene: TRBV6-6; abundance: few; d_gene: TRBD1; CDR3aa: CASRPGTVSGNTIYF; CDR3nt: TGTGCCAGCAGGCCCGGGACAGTATCTGGAAACACCATATATTTT
j_gene: TRBJ2-7; v_gene: TRBV10-3; abundance: .; d_gene: .; CDR3aa: CAISENGGLSYEQYF; CDR3nt: TGTGCCATCAGTGAGAACGGGGGGCTTTCCTACGAGCAGTACTTC
j_gene: TRBJ1-2; v_gene: TRBV28; abundance: .; d_gene: .; CDR3aa: CASSLQGTNYGYTF; CDR3nt: TGTGCCAGCAGTTTACAGGGTACTAACTATGGCTACACCTTC
j_gene: TRBJ2-1; v_gene: TRBV7-8; abundance: .; d_gene: TRBD2; CDR3aa: CASSLGLAGGHEQFF; CDR3nt: TGTGCCAGCAGCTTAGGGCTAGCGGGGGGCCATGAGCAGTTCTTC
j_gene: TRBJ1-5; v_gene: TRBV2; abundance: .; d_gene: .; CDR3aa: CASTPGRQSFSNQPQHF; CDR3nt: TGTGCCAGCACCCCAGGTCGACAGTCCTTTAGCAATCAGCCCCAGCATTTT
j_gene: TRBJ2-7; v_gene: TRBV4-1; abundance: .; d_gene: TRBD2; CDR3aa: CASSSRLAGVYEQYF; CDR3nt: TGCGCCAGCAGCTCCCGACTAGCGGGGGTCTACGAGCAGTACTTC
j_gene: TRBJ2-7; v_gene: TRBV18; abundance: .; d_gene: .; CDR3aa: CASSNTGYEQYF; CDR3nt: TGTGCCAGCTCGAACACAGGGTACGAGCAGTACTTC
j_gene: TRBJ1-4; v_gene: TRBV29-1; abundance: .; d_gene: .; CDR3aa: CSVGAGHTNEKLFF; CDR3nt: TGCAGCGTTGGAGCGGGACATACCAATGAAAAACTGTTTTTT
j_gene: TRBJ2-7; v_gene: TRBV4-2; abundance: .; d_gene: .; CDR3aa: CASSQDTGTYEQYF; CDR3nt: TGTGCCAGCAGCCAAGATACGGGTACCTACGAGCAGTACTTC
j_gene: TRBJ1-2; v_gene: TRBV6-5; abundance: .; d_gene: .; CDR3aa: CASSYRGALGGGYTF; CDR3nt: TGTGCCAGCAGTTACCGGGGGGCGCTGGGTGGTGGCTACACCTTC
j_gene: TRBJ2-4; v_gene: TRBV28; abundance: .; d_gene: TRBD1; CDR3aa: CAIQGQEWAKNIQYF; CDR3nt: TGTGCCATCCAAGGACAGGAATGGGCCAAAAACATTCAGTACTTC
j_gene: TRBJ2-3; v_gene: TRBV5-4; abundance: .; d_gene: TRBD2; CDR3aa: CASSLGLPGGGAPDTQYF; CDR3nt: TGTGCCAGCAGCTTGGGCCTCCCTGGCGGGGGGGCCCCAGATACGCAGTATTTT
j_gene: TRBJ1-6; v_gene: TRBV10-3; abundance: .; d_gene: .; CDR3aa: CAISGTAYNSPLHF; CDR3nt: TGTGCCATCAGTGGAACGGCCTATAATTCACCCCTCCACTTT